This T cell receptor (beta chain) came from a study of CD8 T cells in ankylosing spondylitis. This clonotype occurred a few times. Its antigen is unidentified. Germline-derived CDR1 and CDR2 are SGHRS and YFSETQ. The CDR3 spans 13 residues. Trimming took 0 bases from V and 9 from J, leaving 10 bases between them. TCRdb fed the 5' RACE reads into MiXCR, producing one record per CDR3 protein. The table lists about 440,000 distinct CDR3 sequences, approximately 17% of them singletons. General study points: In peripheral blood, disease-linked CD8+ clones occurred at relatively low frequencies. Before this, some motif variants had been reported in reactive arthritis synovial fluid and blood. A motif of 7 to 9 highly homologous TCR beta variants was seen as apparently characteristic of ankylosing spondylitis blood.

Input material: blood, either unsorted or a sorted T cell fraction (not recorded which). This receptor was obtained from a male donor with ankylosing spondylitis. J is TRBJ2-1 and V is TRBV5-1; TRBD2 is a possible D gene (6 bases). CDR3 DNA sequence: TGCGCCAGCAGCTTGGCCCAGGGAGGTGAGCAGTTCTTC. Protein sequence: CASSLAQGGEQFF.